The clone carrying this T cell receptor (beta chain) has a count of ten or more. Antigen specificity is unknown. The data originate from a study of CD8 T cells in ankylosing spondylitis. General study points: Disease-associated clones were CD8+ and fairly uncommon in peripheral blood. Made up of about eight highly homologous variants, a TCR beta motif appeared characteristic of ankylosing spondylitis blood. In the blood and synovial fluid of reactive arthritis, some motif variants had been previously reported. The study looked at matched synovial fluid samples from ankylosing spondylitis patients. Disease-linked clones were reported to be significantly enriched there.

Library preparation for TCR beta used quantitative 5'-RACE with molecular barcodes. TCRdb independently ran MiXCR on the 5' RACE reads; one entry per CDR3 protein. The sample includes roughly 700,000 distinct CDR3 sequences, roughly 19% of them seen just once. Germline assignment: CDR1 DFQATT and CDR2 SNEGSKA (reference sequence). Between the trimmed V and J ends, which lost 3 bases and 8 bases, there was a span of 8 bases. The length of the CDR3 is 11 residues. This receptor was taken from a male donor with ankylosing spondylitis. Input material: blood, either unsorted or a sorted T cell fraction (not recorded which). The chain has TRBV20-1 and TRBJ2-1, with D hard to call. The CDR3 here is CSASPGDEQFF. The CDR3 DNA reads TGCAGTGCTAGCCCAGGAGATGAGCAGTTCTTC.